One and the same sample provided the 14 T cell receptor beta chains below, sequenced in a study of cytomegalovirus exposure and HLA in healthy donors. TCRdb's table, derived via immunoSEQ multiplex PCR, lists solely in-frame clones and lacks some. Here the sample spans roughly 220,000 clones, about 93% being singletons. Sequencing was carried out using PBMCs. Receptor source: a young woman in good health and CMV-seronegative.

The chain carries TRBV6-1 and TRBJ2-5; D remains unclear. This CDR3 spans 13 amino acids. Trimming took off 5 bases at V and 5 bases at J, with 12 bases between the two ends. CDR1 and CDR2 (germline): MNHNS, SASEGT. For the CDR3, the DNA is TGTGCCAGCAGTTTAGCTCGCCGGGAGACCCAGTACTTC. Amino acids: CASSLARRETQYF.

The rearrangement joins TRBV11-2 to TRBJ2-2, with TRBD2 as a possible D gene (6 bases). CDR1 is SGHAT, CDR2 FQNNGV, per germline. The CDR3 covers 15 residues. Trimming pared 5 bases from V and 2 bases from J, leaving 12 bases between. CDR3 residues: CASSHRELNTGELFF. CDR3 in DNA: TGTGCCAGCAGCCACCGGGAGCTAAACACCGGGGAGCTGTTTTTT.

CDR3 nucleotides: TGTGCCAGCAGCTTGTTTAGCGGAAGAAACAATGAGCAGTTCTTC. The encoded protein is CASSLFSGRNNEQFF. The V call is TRBV5-5, the J call TRBJ2-1; maybe TRBD2 (6 bases). Germline V gene data show CDR1 as SGHKS and CDR2 as YYEKEE (reference sequence). There are 15 residues in the CDR3. The V gene lost 1 base and the J gene lost 5 bases, with 13 bases spanning the gap.

CDR3 sequence reads: CASRIGVIAGEETQYF. The CDR3 nucleotides read TGTGCCAGCAGAATTGGCGTAATAGCGGGAGAAGAGACCCAGTACTTC. V usage is TRBV27 and J usage is TRBJ2-5, with 9 nucleotides matching TRBD2. Germline CDR1 and CDR2: MNHEY and SMNVEV (reference sequence). Unmatched junction bases numbered 11, after V lost 6 bases and J lost 3 bases. This CDR3 has 16 residues.

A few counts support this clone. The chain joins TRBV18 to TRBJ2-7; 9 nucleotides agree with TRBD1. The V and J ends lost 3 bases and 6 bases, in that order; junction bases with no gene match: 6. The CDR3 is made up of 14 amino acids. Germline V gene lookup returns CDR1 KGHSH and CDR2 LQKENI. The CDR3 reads CASSPEDRGGEQYF. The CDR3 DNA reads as TGTGCCAGCTCACCGGAGGACAGGGGTGGCGAGCAGTACTTC.

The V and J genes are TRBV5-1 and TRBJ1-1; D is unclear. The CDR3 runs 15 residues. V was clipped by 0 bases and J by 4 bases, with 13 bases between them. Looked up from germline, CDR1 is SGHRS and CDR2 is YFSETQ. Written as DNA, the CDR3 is TGCGCCAGCAGCTTGGACAGTGGGTGGGCCACTGAAGCTTTCTTT. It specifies CASSLDSGWATEAFF.

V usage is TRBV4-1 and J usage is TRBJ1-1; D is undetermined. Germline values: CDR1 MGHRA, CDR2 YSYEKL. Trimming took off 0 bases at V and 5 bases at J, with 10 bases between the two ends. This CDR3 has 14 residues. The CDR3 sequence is CASSQEWGDTEAFF. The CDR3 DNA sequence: TGCGCCAGCAGCCAAGAATGGGGAGATACTGAAGCTTTCTTT.

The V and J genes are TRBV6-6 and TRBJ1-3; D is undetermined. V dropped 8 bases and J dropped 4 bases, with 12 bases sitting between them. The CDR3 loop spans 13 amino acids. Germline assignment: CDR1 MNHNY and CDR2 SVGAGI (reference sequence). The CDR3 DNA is TGTGCCAGCGGTATTACTGTAGGAAACACCATATATTTT. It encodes CASGITVGNTIYF.

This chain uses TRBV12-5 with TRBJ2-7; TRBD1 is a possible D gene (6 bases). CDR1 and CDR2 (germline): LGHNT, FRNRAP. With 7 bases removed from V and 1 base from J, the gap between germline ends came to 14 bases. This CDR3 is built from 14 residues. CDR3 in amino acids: CASATDSRSYEQYF. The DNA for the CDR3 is TGTGCTAGTGCCACGGACAGCCGTTCCTACGAGCAGTACTTC.

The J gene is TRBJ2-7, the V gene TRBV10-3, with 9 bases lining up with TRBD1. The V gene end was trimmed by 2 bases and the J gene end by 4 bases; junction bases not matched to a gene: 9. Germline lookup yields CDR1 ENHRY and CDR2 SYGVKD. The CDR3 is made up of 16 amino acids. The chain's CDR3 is CAISETRTGASYEQYF. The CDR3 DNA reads TGTGCCATCAGTGAGACTCGGACAGGGGCGAGTTACGAGCAGTACTTC.

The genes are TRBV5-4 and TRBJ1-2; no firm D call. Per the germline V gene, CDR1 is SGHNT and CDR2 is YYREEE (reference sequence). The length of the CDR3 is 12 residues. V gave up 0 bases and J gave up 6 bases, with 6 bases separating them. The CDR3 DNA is TGTGCCAGCAGCTTGGACGGGGATGGCTACACCTTC. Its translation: CASSLDGDGYTF.

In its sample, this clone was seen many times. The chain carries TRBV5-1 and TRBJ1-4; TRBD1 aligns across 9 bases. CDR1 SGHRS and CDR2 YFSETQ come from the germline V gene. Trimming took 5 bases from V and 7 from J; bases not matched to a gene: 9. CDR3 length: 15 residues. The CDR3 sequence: CASRPGTGRVEKLFF. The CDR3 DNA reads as TGCGCCAGCAGACCTGGGACAGGGAGGGTTGAAAAACTGTTTTTT.

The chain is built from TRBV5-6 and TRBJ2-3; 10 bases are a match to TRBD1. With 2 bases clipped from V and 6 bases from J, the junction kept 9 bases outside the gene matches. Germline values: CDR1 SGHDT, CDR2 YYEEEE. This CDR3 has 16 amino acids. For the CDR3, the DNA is TGTGCCAGCAGCTTTTCCGCGGACAGGGGGATGGATACGCAGTATTTT. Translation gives CASSFSADRGMDTQYF.

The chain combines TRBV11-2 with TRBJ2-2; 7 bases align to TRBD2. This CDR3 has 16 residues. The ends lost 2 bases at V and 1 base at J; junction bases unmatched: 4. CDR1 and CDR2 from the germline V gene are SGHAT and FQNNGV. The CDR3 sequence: CASSLLASGNTGELFF. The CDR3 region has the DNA TGTGCCAGCAGCTTACTAGCTAGCGGGAACACCGGGGAGCTGTTTTTT.